Sequencing of this T cell receptor beta chain was carried out in a study of Graves' ophthalmopathy and Graves' hyperthyroidism. V was cut by 6 bases and J by 5 bases, with 16 bases left in between. Germline V lookup: CDR1 SGHAT, CDR2 FQNNGV. This CDR3 has 14 amino acids. This clonotype was seen at least ten times. As the template, RNA transcripts were used to amplify TCR beta CDR3 regions. The library came from an HTBI-primed first-round RT-PCR and a second-round multiplex PCR. TCRdb processed the multiplex PCR reads anew with MiXCR; each CDR3 protein has one entry. The data contain 1 million to 1.3 million distinct CDR3 sequences, approximately 35% of them singletons. The hyperthyroidism patients, aged 18 to 65, had been newly diagnosed, with under 2 months' duration. Patients were diagnosed from clinical symptoms, serum thyroxine, TRAb, thyroid ultrasound and orbital computed tomography.

This sequence was found in an adult man with Graves' hyperthyroidism. V is TRBV11-2 and J is TRBJ2-5, with TRBD2 as a possible D gene (6 bases). Sequenced sample: peripheral blood or thyroid tissue (not recorded which). In DNA form, the CDR3 reads TGTGCCAGCAGTTTCGGGGACTTATGGGAGACCCAGTACTTC. It yields the protein CASSFGDLWETQYF.